This TCR beta chain comes out of a study of human T cells and chemical hapten exposure. Using its own MiXCR run on the RACE reads, TCRdb lists one record per CDR3 protein. Of under 200,000 distinct CDR3 sequences detected, almost 30% appear once; the ten largest clones hold roughly 3%. Time point denoted: pre-sensitization, week 0. The treatment is: therapeutic diphenylcyclopropenone sensitization with weekly scalp DPC. Blood sampling occurred before each patch-test application. Trimming left V 1 base short and J 7 bases short, with 17 bases between. Germline assignment: CDR1 SQVTM and CDR2 ANQGSEA. The CDR3 spans 14 residues.

This sequence was found in a woman aged 25 to 39 with alopecia areata. Some clones in this sample may be carry-over from other donors' samples. J is TRBJ2-7 and V is TRBV29-1; D unresolved. The sample in question was whole blood, obtained in connection with sensitization to the hapten diphenylcyclopropenone (DPC). This chain's CDR3 is CSVEVATTYGEQYF. The CDR3 nucleotides read TGCAGCGTTGAAGTCGCTACTACCTACGGGGAGCAGTACTTC.